The 15 T cell receptor beta chains given below trace back to one sample, sequenced in a study of blood T cell repertoires in COVID-19. Clones were sequenced by immunoSEQ multiplex PCR, and TCRdb holds only the in-frame ones, with some missing. The table shows 150,000 to 250,000 clones, with almost 85% occurring only once. The sequencing sample was made of peripheral blood. The receptors here all came from a human donor with acute or convalescent COVID-19. The donor label of this sample is uncertain.

This chain connects TRBV4-2 to TRBJ2-6; D is ambiguous. V dropped 1 base and J dropped 0 bases, with 10 bases sitting between them. Germline loops: CDR1 LGHNA, CDR2 YNFKEQ. The CDR3 runs to 17 residues. The CDR3 is CASSQGPPDSGANVLTF. In nucleotides, the CDR3 is TGTGCCAGCAGCCAAGGGCCCCCCGACTCTGGGGCCAACGTCCTGACTTTC.

In the case of this clone: One junction end disagrees with the germline gene, perhaps due to a read error. The rearrangement uses TRBV7-2 and TRBJ2-7, with D tentatively TRBD1 (6 bases). Germline lookup yields CDR1 SGHTA and CDR2 FQGNSA. The CDR3 length is 17 residues. CDR3 sequence reads: CASSKRQTQGPSNEQYF. Written as DNA, the CDR3 is TGTGCCAGCAGCAAGCGCCAAACACAGGGTCCCTCCAACGAGCAGTACTTC.

This clone appeared once. Other DNA variants within this sample encode the same CDR3. The chain uses TRBV5-1 and TRBJ2-1; possible D gene TRBD1, 7 bases. There are 14 residues in the CDR3. Between the trimmed V and J ends, which lost 5 bases and 1 base, there was a span of 10 bases. The germline V gene has CDR1 SGHRS and CDR2 YFSETQ. The CDR3 DNA sequence: TGCGCCAGCAGTTCAGGGGGGTCCTACAATGAGCAGTTCTTC. Amino acid sequence: CASSSGGSYNEQFF. The whole variable domain, remainder taken from reference TRBV5-1 and TRBJ2-1, is KAGVTQTPRYLIKTRGQQVTLSCSPISGHRSVSWYQQTPGQGLQFLFEYFSETQRNKGNFPGRFSGRQFSNSRSEMNVSTLELGDSALYLCASSSGGSYNEQFFGPGTRLTVL.

V and J are TRBV9 and TRBJ2-5; 8 bases are shared with TRBD2. The J segment lost 2 bases and the V segment lost 0 bases, leaving 6 bases of the junction unmatched. Germline V gene sequence: CDR1 SGDLS, CDR2 YYNGEE. The CDR3 covers 16 residues. The CDR3 reads CASSVGGGRLQETQYF. The CDR3 DNA sequence: TGTGCCAGCAGCGTAGGAGGCGGGAGGCTTCAAGAGACCCAGTACTTC.

The chain recombines TRBV24-1 with TRBJ1-2; 9 bases map to TRBD1. Germline V gene lookup returns CDR1 KGHDR and CDR2 SFDVKD. There are 13 residues in the CDR3. The V gene end was trimmed by 7 bases and the J gene end by 4 bases; junction bases not matched to a gene: 3. CDR3 DNA sequence: TGTGCCACCAGAGGACAGGGGACCTATGGCTACACCTTC. Translation: CATRGQGTYGYTF.

The chain couples TRBV9 to TRBJ2-5, with 8 positions matching TRBD1. The V gene's germline CDR1 is SGDLS and CDR2 YYNGEE. This CDR3 region has 15 residues. Losses at the gene ends were 4 bases for V and 1 base for J; bases not matched to a gene: 6. The CDR3 nucleotides are TGTGCCAGCAGCCAAACGGGACAGGCCCAAGAGACCCAGTACTTC. This encodes CASSQTGQAQETQYF.

The chain has TRBV5-1 and TRBJ2-2; 9 bases fit TRBD2. The CDR3 spans 18 residues. After removal of 0 bases from V and 7 bases from J, the junction contained 13 bases not matched to a gene. Per the germline V gene, CDR1 is SGHRS and CDR2 is YFSETQ. The CDR3 bases are TGCGCCAGCAGCTTGGCGGCCGCGGGAGGGCCGGCGGGCGGGGAGCTGTTTTTT. It codes for CASSLAAAGGPAGGELFF.

The rearrangement links TRBV6-4 to TRBJ2-2; D not certain. This CDR3 comprises 16 residues. V was shortened by 4 bases and J by 0 bases, with 12 bases between the two germline ends. Germline-derived CDR1 and CDR2 are MRHNA and SNTAGT. The CDR3 DNA reads TGTGCCAGCAGTGTAAGAGCGTCGACGAACACCGGGGAGCTGTTTTTT. Its protein is CASSVRASTNTGELFF.

Remarks on this clone: The junction shows a germline mismatch at one end, possibly a read error. This sample also contains other DNA sequences that code for the same CDR3. The rearrangement uses TRBV5-4 and TRBJ1-1, with D perhaps matching TRBD1 (5 bases). CDR3 length equals 13 residues. CDR1 is SGHNT and CDR2 is YYREEE in the germline V gene (reference sequence). In nucleotides, the CDR3 is TGTGCCAGTAGCTATGGGGCTAACACTGAAGCTTTCTTT. Amino acids: CASSYGANTEAFF.

This clone was detected only a few times. The chain carries TRBV28 and TRBJ1-2; 7 bases map to TRBD1. Germline loops: CDR1 MDHEN, CDR2 SYDVKM. Trimming took 6 bases from V and 3 from J; bases not matched to a gene: 7. The CDR3 loop spans 14 amino acids. The CDR3 coding sequence is TGTGCCAGCAGATTAATACAGGGGTACTATGGCTACACCTTC. It specifies CASRLIQGYYGYTF.

The chain joins TRBV7-9 to TRBJ2-5; TRBD1 agrees at 11 bases. The V and J ends lost 3 bases and 9 bases, in that order; junction bases with no gene match: 6. Germline loops: CDR1 SEHNR, CDR2 FQNEAQ (reference sequence). The CDR3 totals 14 residues. The CDR3 DNA sequence: TGTGCCAGCAGCTTTCCGGGACAGGGGGGTTCCCAGTACTTC. Protein sequence: CASSFPGQGGSQYF.

This clone appeared a few times. The gene calls are TRBV10-2 and TRBJ2-1, with 11 bases aligning to TRBD2. There are 16 residues in the CDR3. V was pared by 5 bases and J by 4 bases, with 7 bases of the junction left unmatched. CDR1 is WSHSY, CDR2 SAAADI, per germline. For the CDR3, the DNA is TGCGCCAGCAGTAATACCGGGACTAGCGGTTACAATGAGCAGTTCTTC. It translates to CASSNTGTSGYNEQFF.

The rearrangement joins TRBV5-6 to TRBJ1-6, with D uncertain. V lost 4 bases, J lost 1 base, and 12 bases lay in between. The CDR3 runs 16 residues. Germline CDR1 SGHDT, CDR2 YYEEEE. CDR3 DNA: TGTGCCAGCAGCATTGGGGAGGATTCCTATAATTCACCCCTCCACTTT. The encoded protein is CASSIGEDSYNSPLHF.

This clone occurred once. This sequence joins TRBV11-2 and TRBJ2-3; 8 positions match TRBD2. The CDR3 totals 14 residues. V gave up 3 bases and J gave up 4 bases; unmatched junction bases: 3. Germline V CDR1 and CDR2: SGHAT, FQNNGV. The CDR3 DNA reads as TGTGCCAGCAGCTTGGGACTAGTACCAGATACGCAGTATTTT. Translation gives CASSLGLVPDTQYF.

This clone was observed a single time. The rearrangement joins TRBV5-8 to TRBJ2-1, with 7 bases fitting TRBD1. With 2 bases clipped from V and 12 bases from J, the junction kept 2 bases outside the gene matches. CDR1 and CDR2 (germline): SGHTS, YDEGEE. The CDR3 is 11 amino acids. The CDR3 DNA reads as TGTGCCAGCAGCTTTCGGGACAGGCAGTTCTTC. It codes for CASSFRDRQFF.